This entry describes one T cell receptor (beta chain). Sequencing was performed with immunoSEQ multiplex PCR; in TCRdb, only in-frame clones are kept and a portion is missing. The table lists some 80,000 clones, 94% of them singletons. The sample originates from a study of T cell changes during pregnancy in multiple sclerosis. V shed 3 bases, J shed 7 bases, and the junction held 6 bases outside the gene matches. Germline V lookup: CDR1 MRHNA, CDR2 SNTAGT. The CDR3 sequence is 16 residues long. The starting material was peripheral blood, obtained in the third trimester of pregnancy. The genes are TRBV6-4 and TRBJ2-3, with 14 positions matching TRBD2. This receptor was obtained from a female donor with multiple sclerosis, enrolled in a pregnancy study. The DNA of the CDR3 is TGTGCCAGCAGTGAGCACGGGACTAGCGGGGGATATACGCAGTATTTT. It codes for CASSEHGTSGGYTQYF.